This entry concerns a single TCR beta chain. The table lists this clone with a few counts. No cognate antigen has been identified for it. Per-nucleotide qualities are absent, and no much larger clonotype sits a single base away. This entry comes from a study of cytomegalovirus exposure and HLA in healthy donors (dated by TCRdb to the late 2010s). About the study as a whole: According to an earlier analysis of several hundred of the donors, about 179 million T cells yielded over 100 million unique TCR beta sequences and roughly 280 Gb of sequence data. Approximately 310 gigabases of sequencing data and approximately 80 million unique TCR sequences were included in an early release covering roughly 600 HLA-typed donors. Among the approximately 430 genotyped donors, around 81% belonged to the genetic ancestry cluster associated with self-reported Caucasian donors. The study aimed to test whether signatures of past pathogen exposure could be identified by cataloging public T cell receptors. Using immunosequencing, the study profiled T cell repertoires from approximately 700 subjects and related those repertoires to cytomegalovirus serostatus. Along with the roughly 700-subject first cohort, a separate validation cohort of more than 90 different subjects was used. To predict cytomegalovirus infection status, the study brought together high-throughput TCR immunosequencing, statistical association of individual TCRs with disease status, and machine learning. In a later analysis, previously published TCR beta repertoires from 600 to 850 donors were re-analyzed and high-resolution HLA genotyping was added so that TCR occurrence patterns could be studied. The later analysis used no new phenotypic data to find candidate immune exposures, relying instead on TCR beta sequences and their occurrence across donors. An earlier analysis of about 620 of the donors applied high-throughput TCR beta sequencing to assess whether each TCR beta V gene segment acted as functional or pseudogenic. Donor age, sex, ethnicity and CMV serostatus were compiled together with the repertoire data. A later genetic analysis used genome-wide SNP genotypes for about 60% of the roughly 670 donors, treating that subset as a discovery cohort. Every repertoire in the discovery cohort had been generated on one and the same sequencing platform. HLA typing covered class I and class II loci at four-digit resolution. The number of donors typed differed by locus, with about 629-640 for A, B, C, DRB1 and DQB1, more than 500 for DQA1, some 570 for DPA1, and around 460 for DPB1. Several DR-DQ haplotypes were handled as single units for association and clustering, since linkage in the cohort was strong. Across some 400 genotyped donors of the cohort, an average of about 200,000 unique TCR beta nucleotide sequences per donor were sequenced, and roughly 18% of those sequences were non-productive. Results and caveats for the whole study, not just this receptor: In vitro tests confirmed that a few of the cytomegalovirus-associated TCR beta chains recognize cytomegalovirus antigens. The authors suggested that the approach could potentially be generalized to other disease states and immunological phenotypes. Because HLA typing was unavailable for some donors at each locus, only the typed subset was used in association tests. In a later analysis, most CMV-associated TCR beta chains were found to appear HLA-restricted, with HLA associations seemingly driven largely by CMV exposure. In a later analysis, several top co-occurrence clusters were reported to appear linked to parvovirus B19, influenza, CMV and Epstein-Barr virus. A later analysis found that TCR association rates varied across HLA loci, with DRB1 alleles showing the most associated TCRs and HLA-C alleles the fewest. Over 15 rarely observed V segments, including chromosome 9 orphons, were excluded from the earlier analysis of several hundred of the donors because counts were too low. A further reported finding was that TCR beta sequences accurately predicted the HLA-A and HLA-B alleles for most subjects in the first cohort. In this cohort, only TCR beta chains were sequenced, and detectable features were limited by the absence of alpha or paired-chain data. Correlated functional status among segregating V segments might be attributable to linkage disequilibrium, but an unknown experimental factor could not be ruled out. Assigning TCR associations to individual alleles was difficult when HLA alleles, especially DR and DQ, strongly co-occurred. Across donors, most TCR sequences were observed very rarely, whereas some public TCRs were present in many individuals. Roughly uniform sequencing depth across donors was assumed in presence/absence analyses, although this assumption may not hold. The classifier was reported to diagnose cytomegalovirus status with high specificity and sensitivity in both the original and validation cohorts. A later genetic analysis associated a missense DCLRE1C variant with V-gene and J-gene trimming of TCR beta chains, and an independent cohort replicated the association. A cluster of highly shared sequence variants was judged likely to represent a technical artifact of the sequencing pipeline. In a later analysis, more than 15,000 TCR beta sequences were associated with specific HLA alleles at a false discovery rate of 0.05. According to a later genetic analysis, donors in an Asian-associated ancestry cluster had fewer N-insertions in productive TCRs than the approximately 630-donor mean. The 87-base-pair reads could not distinguish some IMGT-functional V segments, including TRBV6-2 and TRBV6-3, so those segments were excluded. The only immune exposure information available for the cohort was CMV serostatus. In an earlier analysis of 500 to 650 of the donors, most TCR beta V segments appeared in productive rearrangements about 90% or about 30% of the time, broadly matching IMGT annotations. In a later analysis, HLA-associated TCR beta chains were found to be more clonally expanded and to have lower generation probabilities than equally common non-associated chains. In the study, 150 to 200 TCR beta chains were listed as associated with cytomegalovirus.

Measured from the cysteine to the phenylalanine, the CDR3 is 17 residues long. Only CDR3 DNA is held: 51 bases, read in frame from base 1. From the germline V gene, CDR1 is SGDLS and CDR2 is YYNGEE. Ends trimmed: V by 0 bases, J by 4 bases; bases unmatched to a gene: 7. Receptor libraries were prepared by the immunoSEQ multiplex PCR assay. For the multiplex PCR, a mixture combining 60 forward primers for TCR Vbeta segments and 13 reverse primers for TCR Jbeta segments was used. A multiplex PCR assay on genomic DNA amplified the CDR3 region of rearranged TCR beta genes. The Illumina HiSeq System was used to sequence the amplified TCR beta libraries as 87-base-pair reads. The study's own analysis went as follows. Across the 600 to 700 repertoires, a later analysis counted approximately 75 million unique TCR beta chains, roughly 11 million of which were shared by at least two donors. To remove PCR and sequencing errors, raw reads were error-corrected and collapsed into unique sequences using a nearest-neighbor algorithm that merged closely related sequences. To assign V, D and J gene segments, CDR3 sequences were aligned to IMGT reference sequences. For a sequence to be retained, at least a six-nucleotide match to both a V gene segment and a J gene segment was required. Rearrangements were called productive when the CDR3 lacked stop codons and stayed in frame with V and J; all others were non-productive. Following IMGT convention, CDR3 was defined as the stretch from the second conserved V-encoded cysteine up to the conserved J-encoded phenylalanine. The earlier analysis of about 570 of the donors excluded any sequence lacking an unambiguous match to a single V gene segment. An earlier analysis of under 750 of the donors called V segments functional above 56.7% productive rearrangements and segregating when the between-donor standard deviation exceeded 5%. To diagnose cytomegalovirus status from the catalog of TCR beta chain sequences, a statistical classification framework was built. A later analysis assigned V and J genes by comparing TCR nucleotide sequences with IMGT/GENE-DB human TR gene sequences. Using the TCRdist pipeline, a later analysis assigned CDR3 sequences along with most-parsimonious VDJ recombination scenarios. In a later analysis, each TCR beta chain was defined by its CDR3 amino acid sequence together with its V-gene family, and reads lacking a unique V-gene family were excluded. As a way to deal with suspected cross-contamination and a sequencing artifact, a later analysis dropped hundreds of nucleotide sequences that were highly shared and had low generation probability. In a later analysis, a clonal expansion index was calculated for each public chain from normalized within-repertoire ranks of inferred template counts. In a later analysis, generation probabilities were computed with a VDJ recombination model fitted to out-of-frame rearrangements, and the resulting probabilities were checked against IGoR. Hypergeometric tests were used in a later analysis to score TCR-TCR, TCR-HLA and TCR-CMV co-occurrence, with a repertoire-size bias correction applied to the TCR pairs. To estimate false discovery rates, a later analysis permuted the HLA or CMV assignments 20 times. In a later analysis, co-occurring TCRs were grouped with DBSCAN, and TCRdist sequence similarity was added when clustering was performed within HLA-allele-positive subsets. Repertoires with fewer than 30,000 or more than 120,000 public chains were left out of co-occurrence clustering, as were roughly five repertoires with anomalous nucleotide sharing. In TCRdb, the immuneACCESS table is reduced to in-frame sequences with V and J assigned. These tables do not hold every clone; where another copy was compared, an unresolved V gene accounts for under half, and the others remain unexplained. V, J and clone size derive from that table, while D and trimming were established from the DNA sequence. The sample table contains some 110,000 clones; only one count was recorded for just over 70% of them. Clones ranked in the top ten supply 0.79% of the sample.

The cohort consisted of 650 to 850 healthy bone marrow donors. Cohort members were all nominally healthy when sampled, although unrecorded immune exposures were likely present. The donor tested CMV seronegative and was one of the 352 seronegative cohort members. Every donor gave a peripheral blood sample, and the peripheral blood mononuclear cells from that sample were used for TCR beta sequencing. Genomic DNA was extracted from the blood cell samples with the Qiagen DNeasy Blood Extraction Kit. The source is a boy aged 5-17 years in good health and CMV-seronegative. The sequencing input was PBMCs. The chain is encoded by TRBV9 joined to TRBJ2-2, and 9 junction bases match TRBD2. The CDR3 in this case is CASSVVAGDSGTGELFF. The nucleotides read TGTGCCAGCAGCGTAGTAGCGGGAGATTCGGGCACCGGGGAGCTGTTTTTT.